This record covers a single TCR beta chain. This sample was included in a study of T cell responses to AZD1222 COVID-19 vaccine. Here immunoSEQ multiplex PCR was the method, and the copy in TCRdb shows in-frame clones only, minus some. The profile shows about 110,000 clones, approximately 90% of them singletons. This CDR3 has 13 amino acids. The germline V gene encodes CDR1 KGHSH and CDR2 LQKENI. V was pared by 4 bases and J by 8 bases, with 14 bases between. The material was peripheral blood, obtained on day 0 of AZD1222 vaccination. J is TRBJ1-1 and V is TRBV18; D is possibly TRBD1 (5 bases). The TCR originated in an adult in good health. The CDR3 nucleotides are TGTGCCAGCTCACAGGGACCCCCAAGGGAAGCTTTCTTT. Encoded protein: CASSQGPPREAFF. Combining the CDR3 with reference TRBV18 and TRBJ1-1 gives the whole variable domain NAGVMQNPRHLVRRRGQEARLRCSPMKGHSHVYWYRQLPEEGLKFMVYLQKENIIDESGMPKERFSAEFPKEGPSILRIQQVVRGDSAAYFCASSQGPPREAFFGQGTRLTVV.